One sample yielded the 14 T cell receptor beta chains listed below, sequenced in a study of cytomegalovirus exposure and HLA in healthy donors. Primers included in the PCR were 60 Vbeta and 13 Jbeta primers. Method: immunoSEQ multiplex PCR; TCRdb's copy keeps in-frame clones and lacks some. The sample lists roughly 130,000 clones; around 9% were seen once. Sequenced: PBMCs. The source of these receptors is a man aged 40-55 years in good health and CMV-seronegative.

This chain uses TRBV6-5 with TRBJ2-1, with D unclear. The V end lost 7 bases, the J end lost 7 bases, and 8 bases lay between the germline ends. Germline V gene lookup returns CDR1 MNHEY and CDR2 SVGAGI. The CDR3 covers 11 residues. The CDR3 loop is CASKEANEQFF. CDR3 nucleotide sequence: TGTGCCAGCAAAGAGGCTAATGAGCAGTTCTTC.

Relative to its sample, this clone is medium-sized. The J gene is TRBJ1-2, the V gene TRBV4-1, with 7 positions matching TRBD1. Germline trimming cut 7 bases from V and 8 bases from J; bases unmatched to any gene: 10. The germline CDR1 and CDR2 sequences are MGHRA and YSYEKL. The length of the CDR3 is 13 residues. CDR3 DNA: TGCGCCAGCAAGCATGTGCAGGGGGTCGGCTACACCTTC. It encodes CASKHVQGVGYTF.

The CDR3 DNA follows: TGTGCCAGCAGCCCTCCGGGACTAGCGGGGGTTCGGGAGCTGTTTTTT. Translation gives CASSPPGLAGVRELFF. The chain links TRBV7-2 to TRBJ2-2; 14 bases map to TRBD2. This CDR3 has 16 residues. V gave up 5 bases and J gave up 9 bases; unmatched junction bases: 8. Germline V lookup: CDR1 SGHTA, CDR2 FQGNSA.

In this sample, this clone turned up a few times. The chain has TRBV19 and TRBJ1-1; 11 nucleotides match TRBD1. This CDR3 contains 13 residues. V shed 10 bases and J 6 bases; nucleotides not matched to a gene: 7. Germline V gene lookup returns CDR1 LNHDA and CDR2 SQIVND (reference sequence). CDR3 in amino acids: CATTGQGVSEAFF. CDR3 in DNA: TGTGCCACCACGGGACAGGGGGTTTCTGAAGCTTTCTTT.

This clone turned up a few times. V and J are TRBV2 and TRBJ2-1; no reliable D call. V lost 3 bases to trimming and J lost 8 bases, with 8 bases between them. The CDR3 extends over 12 amino acids. Looked up from germline, CDR1 is SNHLY and CDR2 is FYNNEI. This CDR3 is CASSETSHEQFF. The CDR3 nucleotides are TGTGCCAGCAGTGAGACTTCCCATGAGCAGTTCTTC.

V is TRBV7-6 and J is TRBJ1-1; 7 nucleotides match TRBD1. The germline V gene has CDR1 SGHVS and CDR2 FNYEAQ. V lost 4 bases to trimming and J lost 0 bases; unmatched junction nucleotides: 11. This CDR3 is built from 17 residues. Written as DNA, the CDR3 is TGTGCCAGCAGCTCCCTCTCCGGGACAGAGTTGAACACTGAAGCTTTCTTT. This translates into CASSSLSGTELNTEAFF.

The chain carries TRBV6-1 and TRBJ2-7; 7 bases fit TRBD1. J lost 3 bases, V lost 3 bases, and 8 bases had no gene match. CDR1 and CDR2 from the germline V gene are MNHNS and SASEGT. The CDR3 has 15 residues. Here the CDR3 DNA reads TGTGCCAGCAGTGAGGACAGGTCATTTGGCTACGAGCAGTACGTC. This gives the protein CASSEDRSFGYEQYV.

V and J are TRBV7-2 and TRBJ1-3, with a possible D match to TRBD1 (5 bases). Germline CDR1 SGHTA, CDR2 FQGNSA. V was clipped by 1 base and J by 5 bases, with 15 bases between them. The CDR3 runs 16 residues. The CDR3 DNA reads TGTGCCAGCAGCTTAGACCACGCAGGGTTTAGAAACACCATATATTTT. Its protein product is CASSLDHAGFRNTIYF.

This clone was seen only a few times. The chain has TRBV7-3 and TRBJ2-3; 7 bases agree with TRBD2. Germline CDR1 reads SGHTA; CDR2 reads FQGTGA. This CDR3 has 15 amino acids. J was trimmed by 1 base and V by 1 base; bases with no gene match: 2. This CDR3 reads CASSLNRGGTDTQYF. DNA for the CDR3: TGTGCCAGCAGCTTAAACCGGGGGGGCACAGATACGCAGTATTTT.

This clone was seen a few times. V and J are TRBV5-6 and TRBJ1-4; TRBD1 is a possible D gene (6 bases). From germline, CDR1 is SGHDT and CDR2 YYEEEE. V was trimmed by 4 bases and J by 4 bases, leaving 11 bases between them. The length of the CDR3 is 14 residues. The CDR3 protein is CASSPLRGNEKLFF. In DNA form, the CDR3 reads TGTGCCAGCAGCCCCCTCAGGGGTAATGAAAAACTGTTTTTT.

The CDR3 sequence: CASTDRDSNQPQHF. The CDR3, as DNA: TGTGCCAGTACCGACAGGGATAGCAATCAGCCCCAGCATTTT. This rearrangement joins TRBV19 to TRBJ1-5; TRBD1 matches 7 bases. Trimming took 7 bases from V and 0 from J; bases not matched to a gene: 3. The CDR3 length is 14 residues. Germline loops: CDR1 LNHDA, CDR2 SQIVND (reference sequence).

This clone was seen a handful of times. The CDR3 DNA reads as TGTGCCTGGCTTCCGGGACAGGGGGTCCGCGGGCAGTACTTC. Translating gives CAWLPGQGVRGQYF. The chain carries TRBV30 and TRBJ2-7, with 11 positions matching TRBD1. Germline V gives CDR1 GTSNPN, CDR2 SVGIG (reference sequence). The CDR3 contains 14 residues. V shed 5 bases and J 9 bases; nucleotides not matched to a gene: 12.

The rearrangement uses TRBV29-1 and TRBJ1-1; tentatively, D is TRBD1 (5 bases). Looked up from germline, CDR1 is SQVTM and CDR2 is ANQGSEA. The CDR3 spans 12 residues. Trimming shortened V by 2 bases and J by 10 bases, and 14 bases separated the two germline ends. In DNA, the CDR3 is TGCAGCGTTGAACGCGGGGGGAGTCGAGCTTTCTTT. It codes for CSVERGGSRAFF. Full variable domain (outside the CDR3, taken from reference TRBV29-1 and TRBJ1-1): SAVISQKPSRDICQRGTSLTIQCQVDSQVTMMFWYRQQPGQSLTLIATANQGSEATYESGFVIDKFPISRPNLTFSTLTVSNMSPEDSSIYLCSVERGGSRAFFGQGTRLTVV.

This clone was counted between two and nine times. The chain employs TRBV15 and TRBJ2-3; 9 bases line up with TRBD2. The CDR3 is made up of 16 amino acids. The germline gives CDR1 LNHNV, CDR2 YYDKDF (reference sequence). J was trimmed by 5 bases and V by 3 bases; bases with no gene match: 9. CDR3 sequence (DNA): TGTGCCACCAGCAGGTCGCGGGGGGGCTTGGTAGATACGCAGTATTTT. Translated, it gives CATSRSRGGLVDTQYF.